The 5 T cell receptor beta chains given below trace back to one sample, sequenced in a study of blood T cell repertoires in COVID-19 (dated by TCRdb to 2018 to 2020). The library was made by the immunoSEQ multiplex PCR assay. In its TCRdb copy, this immuneACCESS table keeps in-frame sequences only and misses some clones. Where compared with another copy, unresolved V genes explain less than half of these, and the others have no known cause. For this sample the table gives 200,000 to 250,000 clones, of which about four fifths were detected only once. The ten largest account for roughly 3.5% of the sample. The sequenced sample was PBMCs or T cells enriched from blood (not recorded which). The receptors come from a woman in her sixties who had recovered from COVID-19.

V usage is TRBV15 and J usage is TRBJ2-7; 9 positions match TRBD2. The CDR3 runs to 16 residues. The V and J ends lost 0 bases and 9 bases, in that order; junction bases with no gene match: 12. CDR1 is LNHNV, CDR2 YYDKDF, per germline (reference sequence). The CDR3 sequence is CATSRDLSGSRIGQYF. The CDR3 DNA is TGTGCCACCAGCAGAGATCTTAGCGGGAGTAGGATCGGGCAGTACTTC. The full variable domain, rest sourced from reference TRBV15 and TRBJ2-7, is DAMVIQNPRYQVTQFGKPVTLSCSQTLNHNVMYWYQQKSSQAPKLLFHYYDKDFNNEADTPDNFQSRRPNTSFCFLDIRSPGLGDTAMYLCATSRDLSGSRIGQYFGPGTRLTVT.

The J gene is TRBJ1-1, the V gene TRBV3-1 (or the pseudogene TRBV3-2), with D possibly matching TRBD1 (5 bases). Germline V gives CDR1 LGHDT, CDR2 YNNKEL (reference sequence). The CDR3 covers 14 residues. V lost 3 bases to trimming and J lost 8 bases, with 16 bases between them. The CDR3 reads CASSHPERGREAFF. In nucleotides, the CDR3 is TGTGCCAGCAGCCACCCTGAGCGGGGGAGAGAAGCTTTCTTT.

This chain joins TRBV12-5 and TRBJ2-7; D is unclear. The CDR3 covers 13 residues. Germline CDR1 is LGHNT and CDR2 is FRNRAP. Trimming shortened V by 0 bases and J by 7 bases, and 10 bases separated the two germline ends. CDR3 in DNA: TGTGCTAGTGGTTTGGTTGGGTTCGGGGAGCAGTACTTC. As protein: CASGLVGFGEQYF.

The genes are TRBV7-8 and TRBJ2-5; TRBD2 aligns across 10 bases. The trim removed 5 bases at V and 2 bases at J, leaving 5 bases unmatched. The CDR3 extends over 15 amino acids. In germline, CDR1 is SGHVS, CDR2 FQNEAQ. CDR3 DNA sequence: TGTGCCAGCAGCCAGCGGGAGGGGGCACAAGAGACCCAGTACTTC. Translation: CASSQREGAQETQYF.

V gene TRBV3-1 (or the pseudogene TRBV3-2) combines with J gene TRBJ2-4; perhaps TRBD2 as D (5 bases). Trimming cost V 2 bases and J 7 bases, with 12 bases left between them. CDR3 length: 14 residues. CDR1 and CDR2 (germline): LGHDT, YNNKEL (reference sequence). The CDR3 coding sequence is TGTGCCAGCAGCCAACCCACCGGGGTGAACATTCAGTACTTC. Translation gives CASSQPTGVNIQYF.